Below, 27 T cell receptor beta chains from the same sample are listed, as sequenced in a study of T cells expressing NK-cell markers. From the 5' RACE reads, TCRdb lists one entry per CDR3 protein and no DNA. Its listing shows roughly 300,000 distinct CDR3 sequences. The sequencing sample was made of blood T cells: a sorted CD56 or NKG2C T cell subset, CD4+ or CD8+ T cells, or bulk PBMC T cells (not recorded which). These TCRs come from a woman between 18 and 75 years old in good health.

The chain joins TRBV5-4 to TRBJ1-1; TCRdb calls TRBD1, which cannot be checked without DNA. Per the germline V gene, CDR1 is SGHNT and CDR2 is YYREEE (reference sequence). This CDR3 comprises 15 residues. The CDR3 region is CASSWASGGRAEAFF.

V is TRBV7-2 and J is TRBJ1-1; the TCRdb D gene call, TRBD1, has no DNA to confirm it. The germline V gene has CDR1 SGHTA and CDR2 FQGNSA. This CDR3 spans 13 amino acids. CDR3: CASSLARGTEAFF.

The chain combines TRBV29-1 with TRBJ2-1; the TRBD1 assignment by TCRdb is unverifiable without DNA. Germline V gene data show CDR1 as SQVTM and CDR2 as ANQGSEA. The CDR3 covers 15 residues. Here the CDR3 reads CSVYPGVARNNEQFF.

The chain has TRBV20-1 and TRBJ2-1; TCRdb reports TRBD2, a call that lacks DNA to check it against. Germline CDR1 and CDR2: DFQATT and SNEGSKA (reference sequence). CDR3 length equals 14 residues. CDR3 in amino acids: CSARALRERNEQFF.

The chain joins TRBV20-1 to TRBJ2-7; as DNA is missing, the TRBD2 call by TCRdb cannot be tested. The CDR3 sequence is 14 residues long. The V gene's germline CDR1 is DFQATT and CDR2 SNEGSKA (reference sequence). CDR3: CSVLSGTNNYEQYF.

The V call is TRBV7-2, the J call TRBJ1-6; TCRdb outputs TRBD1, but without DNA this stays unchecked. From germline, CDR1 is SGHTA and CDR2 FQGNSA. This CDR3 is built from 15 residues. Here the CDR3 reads CASSSDGGWNSPLHF.

The CDR3 protein is CAISASGGRGETQYF. The chain links TRBV10-3 to TRBJ2-5; TCRdb designates TRBD2, a call that cannot be tested without DNA. The CDR3 runs 15 residues. CDR1 and CDR2 from the germline V gene are ENHRY and SYGVKD.

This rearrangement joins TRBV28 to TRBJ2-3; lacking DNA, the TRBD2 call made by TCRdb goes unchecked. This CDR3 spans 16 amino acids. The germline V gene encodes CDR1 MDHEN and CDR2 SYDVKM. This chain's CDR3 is CASSYTGLAATDTQYF.

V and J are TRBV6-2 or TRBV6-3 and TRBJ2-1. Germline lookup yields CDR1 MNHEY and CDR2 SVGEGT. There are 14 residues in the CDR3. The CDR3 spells CASRETSSYNEQFF.

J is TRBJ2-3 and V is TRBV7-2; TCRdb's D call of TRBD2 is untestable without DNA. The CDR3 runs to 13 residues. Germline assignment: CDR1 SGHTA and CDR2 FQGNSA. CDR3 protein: CASTLTRTALQYF.

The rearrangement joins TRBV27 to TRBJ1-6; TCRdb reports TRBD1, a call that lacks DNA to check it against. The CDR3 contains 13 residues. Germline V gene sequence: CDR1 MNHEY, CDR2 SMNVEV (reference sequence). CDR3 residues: CATYRGHGSPLHF.

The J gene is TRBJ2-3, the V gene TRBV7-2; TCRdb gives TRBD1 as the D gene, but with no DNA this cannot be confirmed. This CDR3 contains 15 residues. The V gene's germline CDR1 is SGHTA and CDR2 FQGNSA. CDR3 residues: CASSFTGTSTDTQYF. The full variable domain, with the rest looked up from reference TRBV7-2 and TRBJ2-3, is GAGVSQSPSNKVTEKGKDVELRCDPISGHTALYWYRQSLGQGLEFLIYFQGNSAPDKSGLPSDRFSAERTGGSVSTLTIQRTQQEDSAVYLCASSFTGTSTDTQYFGPGTRLTVL.

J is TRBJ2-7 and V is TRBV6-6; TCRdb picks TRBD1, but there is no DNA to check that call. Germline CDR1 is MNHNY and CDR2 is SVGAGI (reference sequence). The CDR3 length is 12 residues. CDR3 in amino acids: CASTQGRYEQYF.

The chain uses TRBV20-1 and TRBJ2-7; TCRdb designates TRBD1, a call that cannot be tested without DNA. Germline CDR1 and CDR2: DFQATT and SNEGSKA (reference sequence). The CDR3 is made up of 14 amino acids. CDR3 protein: CSARGSTGVYEQYF.

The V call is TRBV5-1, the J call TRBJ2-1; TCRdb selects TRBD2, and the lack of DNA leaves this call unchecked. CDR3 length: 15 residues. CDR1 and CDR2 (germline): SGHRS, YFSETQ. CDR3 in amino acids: CASSTGLAKANEQFF.

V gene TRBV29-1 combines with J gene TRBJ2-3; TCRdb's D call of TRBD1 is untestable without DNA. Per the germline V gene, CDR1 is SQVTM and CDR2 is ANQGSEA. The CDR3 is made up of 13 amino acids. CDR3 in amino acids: CSVGAGKTDTQYF.

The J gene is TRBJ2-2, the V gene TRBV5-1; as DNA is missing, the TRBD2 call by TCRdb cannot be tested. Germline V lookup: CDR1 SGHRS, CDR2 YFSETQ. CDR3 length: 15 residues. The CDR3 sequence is CASRGLAGSTGELFF.

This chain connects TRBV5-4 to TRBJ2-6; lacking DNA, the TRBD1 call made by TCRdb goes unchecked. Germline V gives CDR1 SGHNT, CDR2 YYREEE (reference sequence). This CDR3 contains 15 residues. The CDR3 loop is CASSLDPLGANVLTF.

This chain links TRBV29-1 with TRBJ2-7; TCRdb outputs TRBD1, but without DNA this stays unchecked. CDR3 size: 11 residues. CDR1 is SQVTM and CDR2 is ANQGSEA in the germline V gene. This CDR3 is CSGGQGYEQYF.

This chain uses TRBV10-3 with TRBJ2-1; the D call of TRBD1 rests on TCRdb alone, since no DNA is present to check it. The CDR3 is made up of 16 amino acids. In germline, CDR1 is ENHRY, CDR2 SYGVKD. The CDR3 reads CAITKFSGTGGNEQFF.

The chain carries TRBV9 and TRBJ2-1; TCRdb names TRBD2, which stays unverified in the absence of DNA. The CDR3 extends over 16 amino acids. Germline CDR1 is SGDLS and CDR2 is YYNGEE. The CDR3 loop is CASSALAGGPRNEQFF.

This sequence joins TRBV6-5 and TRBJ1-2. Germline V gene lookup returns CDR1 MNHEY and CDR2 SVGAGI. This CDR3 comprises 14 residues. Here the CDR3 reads CASSYRAANYGYTF.

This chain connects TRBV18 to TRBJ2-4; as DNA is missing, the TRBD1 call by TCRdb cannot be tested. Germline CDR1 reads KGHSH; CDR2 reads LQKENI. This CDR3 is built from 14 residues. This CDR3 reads CASSEDSPEDIQYF.

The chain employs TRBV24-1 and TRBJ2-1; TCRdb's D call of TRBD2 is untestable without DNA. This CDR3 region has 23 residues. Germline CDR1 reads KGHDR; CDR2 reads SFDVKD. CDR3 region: CATSDFSPQGQPLAGVSYNEQFF.

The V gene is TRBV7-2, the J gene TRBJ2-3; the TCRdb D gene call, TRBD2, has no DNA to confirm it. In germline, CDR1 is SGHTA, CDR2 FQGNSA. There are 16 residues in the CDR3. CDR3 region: CASSLELAGRGDTQYF.

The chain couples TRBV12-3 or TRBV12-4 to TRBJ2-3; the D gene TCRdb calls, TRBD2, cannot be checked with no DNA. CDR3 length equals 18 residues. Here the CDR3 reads CASSLAGASGSITDTQYF.

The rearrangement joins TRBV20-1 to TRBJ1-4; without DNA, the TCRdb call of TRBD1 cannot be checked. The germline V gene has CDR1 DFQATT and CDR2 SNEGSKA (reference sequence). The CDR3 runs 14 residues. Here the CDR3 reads CSAREGRANEKLFF.